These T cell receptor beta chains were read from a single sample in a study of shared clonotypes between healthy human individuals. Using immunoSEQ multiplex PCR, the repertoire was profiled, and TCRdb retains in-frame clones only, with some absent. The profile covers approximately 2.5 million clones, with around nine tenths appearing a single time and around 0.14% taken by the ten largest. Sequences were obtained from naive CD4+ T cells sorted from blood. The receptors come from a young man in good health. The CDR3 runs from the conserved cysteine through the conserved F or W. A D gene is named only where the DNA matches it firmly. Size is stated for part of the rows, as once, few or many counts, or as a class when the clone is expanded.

CDR3: CAWSVGKTNISPPEQYF; DNA: TGTGCCTGGAGTGTCGGGAAGACAAATATCTCACCCCCAGAGCAGTACTTC; J: TRBJ2-5; V: TRBV30; D: NA; size: NA
CDR3: CASSEIHNSPLHF; DNA: TGCGCCAGCAGTGAAATTCATAATTCACCCCTCCACTTT; J: TRBJ1-6; V: TRBV10-2; D: NA; size: NA
CDR3: CASSSTTALYNSPLHF; DNA: TGTGCCAGCAGCTCGACTACAGCGCTCTATAATTCACCCCTCCACTTT; J: TRBJ1-6; V: TRBV7-8; D: NA; size: NA
CDR3: CASSLGLGDRNQPQHF; DNA: TGTGCCAGCAGCTTGGGTCTCGGGGATCGAAATCAGCCCCAGCATTTT; J: TRBJ1-5; V: TRBV5-6; D: NA; size: NA
CDR3: CASSFKGKRLTSTDTQYF; DNA: TGTGCCAGCAGTTTTAAGGGGAAAAGACTCACTAGCACAGATACGCAGTATTTT; J: TRBJ2-3; V: TRBV27; D: NA; size: NA
CDR3: CASSYAPRRQETQYF; DNA: TGTGCCAGCAGTTACGCCCCCCGGCGCCAAGAGACCCAGTACTTC; J: TRBJ2-5; V: TRBV6-5; D: NA; size: NA
CDR3: CASSQSPWGYYGYTF; DNA: TGTGCCAGCAGCCAATCCCCTTGGGGGTACTATGGCTACACCTTC; J: TRBJ1-2; V: TRBV16; D: NA; size: NA
CDR3: CAWSIPGDTQYF; DNA: TGTGCCTGGAGCATCCCGGGGGATACGCAGTATTTT; J: TRBJ2-3; V: TRBV30; D: NA; size: NA
CDR3: CASGMGGYGYTF; DNA: TGTGCCAGCGGCATGGGGGGGTATGGCTACACCTTC; J: TRBJ1-2; V: TRBV7-2; D: NA; size: NA
CDR3: CASSSRQGRTEAFF; DNA: TGTGCCAGCAGTTCCCGACAGGGTCGGACTGAAGCTTTCTTT; J: TRBJ1-1; V: TRBV27; D: TRBD1; size: NA
CDR3: CASRQRLASYNEQFF; DNA: TGTGCCAGCAGGCAGCGTTTAGCTAGCTACAATGAGCAGTTCTTC; J: TRBJ2-1; V: TRBV2; D: NA; size: NA
CDR3: CAWSAGTVNQPQHF; DNA: TGTGCCTGGAGTGCTGGGACAGTTAATCAGCCCCAGCATTTT; J: TRBJ1-5; V: TRBV30; D: TRBD1; size: NA
CDR3: CASKSGNTIYF; DNA: TGTGCCAGCAAGTCTGGAAACACCATATATTTT; J: TRBJ1-3; V: TRBV28; D: NA; size: NA
CDR3: CAISEAGSGNTIYF; DNA: TGTGCCATCAGTGAGGCGGGGTCTGGAAACACCATATATTTT; J: TRBJ1-3; V: TRBV10-3; D: NA; size: NA
CDR3: CASSPPGQGNGYTF; DNA: TGTGCCAGCTCACCACCGGGACAGGGGAATGGCTACACCTTC; J: TRBJ1-2; V: TRBV18; D: TRBD1; size: NA
CDR3: CATSTGTVGQPQHF; DNA: TGTGCCACCAGCACAGGGACAGTCGGACAGCCCCAGCATTTT; J: TRBJ1-5; V: TRBV15; D: TRBD1; size: few
CDR3: CASSLTDSSYEQYF; DNA: TGTGCCAGCAGTTTAACGGACAGCTCCTACGAGCAGTACTTC; J: TRBJ2-7; V: TRBV27; D: NA; size: NA
CDR3: CASRGTSEYNEQFF; DNA: TGTGCCAGCAGGGGAACTAGCGAGTACAATGAGCAGTTCTTC; J: TRBJ2-1; V: TRBV2; D: TRBD2; size: NA
CDR3: CSVLTGPSTDTQYF; DNA: TGCAGCGTTTTGACAGGGCCTAGCACAGATACGCAGTATTTT; J: TRBJ2-3; V: TRBV29-1; D: TRBD1; size: NA